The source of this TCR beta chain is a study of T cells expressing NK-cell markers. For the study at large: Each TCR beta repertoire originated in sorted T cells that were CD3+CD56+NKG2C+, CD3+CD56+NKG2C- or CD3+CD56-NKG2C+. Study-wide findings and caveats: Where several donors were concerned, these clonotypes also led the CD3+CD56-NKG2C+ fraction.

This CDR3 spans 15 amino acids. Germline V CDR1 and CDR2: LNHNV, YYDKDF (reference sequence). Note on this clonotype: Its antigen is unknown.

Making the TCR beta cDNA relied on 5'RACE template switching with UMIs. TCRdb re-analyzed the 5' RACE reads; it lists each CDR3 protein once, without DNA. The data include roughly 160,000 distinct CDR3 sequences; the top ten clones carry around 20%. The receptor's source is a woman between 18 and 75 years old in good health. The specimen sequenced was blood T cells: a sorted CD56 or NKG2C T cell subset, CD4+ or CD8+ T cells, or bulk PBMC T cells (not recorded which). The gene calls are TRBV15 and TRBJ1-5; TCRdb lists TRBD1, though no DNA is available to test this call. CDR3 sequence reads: CATSRDLVGAQPQHF.